This passage covers 24 T cell receptor beta chains from one sample sequenced in a study of T-cell reconstitution after alpha-beta-depleted transplantation in children. A TCRbeta library incorporating unique molecular identifiers was prepared. TCRdb independently ran MiXCR on the PCR reads; one entry per CDR3 protein. The sample yields about 580,000 distinct CDR3 sequences, 20% to 25% seen once. Sequencing used PBMCs, mostly from graft donor cells, obtained 360 days after TCRalphabeta/CD19-depleted stem cell transplant. These receptors came from a boy under two years old who had a stem cell transplant for acute myeloid leukemia, so the T cells may come from the graft donor.

V usage is TRBV20-1 and J usage is TRBJ1-1; 8 nucleotides match TRBD1. Germline trimming cut 4 bases from V and 0 bases from J; bases unmatched to any gene: 4. CDR1 is DFQATT, CDR2 SNEGSKA, per germline (reference sequence). The CDR3 loop spans 14 amino acids. CDR3 DNA: TGCAGTGCTAAGACAGGGGCTATGAACACTGAAGCTTTCTTT. Translation gives CSAKTGAMNTEAFF.

In its sample, this clonotype was seen many times. V gene TRBV7-9 combines with J gene TRBJ1-1; tentatively, D is TRBD1 (5 bases). V lost 2 bases, J lost 11 bases, and 12 bases lay in between. Germline loops: CDR1 SEHNR, CDR2 FQNEAQ (reference sequence). The CDR3 runs 12 residues. In DNA, the CDR3 is TGTGCCAGCAGCTTAAGGGGTCTTACGGCTTTCTTT. Translation gives CASSLRGLTAFF.

This chain connects TRBV12-3 or TRBV12-4 to TRBJ1-3; D not certain. The CDR3 is made up of 16 amino acids. V was shortened by 3 bases and J by 1 base, with 13 bases between the two germline ends. The chain's CDR3 is CASSLRGSGSGNTIYF. In DNA, the CDR3 is TGTGCCAGCAGTTTGCGCGGGTCGGGGTCTGGAAACACCATATATTTT.

This clonotype showed up many times. The gene calls are TRBV6-2 or TRBV6-3 and TRBJ1-2; 7 bases line up with TRBD1. CDR1 is MNHEY, CDR2 SVGEGT, per germline. J was trimmed by 1 base and V by 8 bases; bases with no gene match: 4. This CDR3 region has 13 residues. DNA for the CDR3: TGTGCCAGCGCGACAGGGAGTAACTATGGCTACACCTTC. Encoded protein: CASATGSNYGYTF.

The chain employs TRBV20-1 and TRBJ2-7; 10 nucleotides align to TRBD1. This CDR3 spans 16 amino acids. Germline V gene sequence: CDR1 DFQATT, CDR2 SNEGSKA (reference sequence). The J segment lost 6 bases and the V segment lost 5 bases, leaving 16 bases of the junction unmatched. CDR3 nucleotides: TGCAGTGCTGCTGGGGGCCCGGGACAGGGGTTTTTCGAGCAGTACTTC. Translating gives CSAAGGPGQGFFEQYF.

The chain recombines TRBV4-1 with TRBJ2-3; D may match TRBD1 or TRBD2 (5 bases each). The CDR3 covers 15 residues. Per the germline V gene, CDR1 is MGHRA and CDR2 is YSYEKL. V lost 2 bases and J 1 base, leaving 10 bases between the germline ends. The CDR3 spells CASSQIVGGTDTQYF. The CDR3, as DNA: TGCGCCAGCAGCCAAATCGTGGGGGGCACAGATACGCAGTATTTT.

Only a few counts were recorded for this clonotype. The chain uses TRBV6-5 and TRBJ1-5, with D possibly TRBD1 on 6 matching bases. V shed 4 bases and J shed 2 bases, with 15 bases lying between them. Germline V gives CDR1 MNHEY, CDR2 SVGAGI. The CDR3 length is 16 residues. The CDR3 spells CASSSMGAFGNQPQHF. The DNA of the CDR3 is TGTGCCAGCAGTTCCATGGGGGCGTTTGGCAATCAGCCCCAGCATTTT.

This clonotype came up a few times. V and J are TRBV12-3 or TRBV12-4 and TRBJ2-3; TRBD1 aligns across 9 bases. The DNA end is more similar to TRBJ1-5, so the J call may be wrong. The CDR3 has 16 amino acids. CDR3: CASSPGQGHLGLAQHF. The CDR3 bases are TGTGCCAGCAGTCCCGGACAGGGGCATCTAGGGTTGGCGCAGCATTTT.

This rearrangement joins TRBV5-1 to TRBJ2-7; 7 positions agree with TRBD1. The germline CDR1 and CDR2 sequences are SGHRS and YFSETQ. V was clipped by 4 bases and J by 2 bases; unmatched bases: 6. CDR3 length: 14 amino acids. The CDR3 bases are TGCGCCAGCAGCCAGGGACAGCGCGCCTACGAGCAGTACTTC. Protein sequence: CASSQGQRAYEQYF.

Ten or more counts support this clonotype. The V call is TRBV5-1, the J call TRBJ2-3, with 11 positions matching TRBD2. The CDR3 covers 21 residues. Losses at the gene ends were 4 bases for V and 4 bases for J; bases not matched to a gene: 23. Germline lookup yields CDR1 SGHRS and CDR2 YFSETQ. The CDR3 nucleotides are TGCGCCAGCAGCAACCTTCCTAGCGGGGGGATGTTTGGGGAAAACCCAGATACGCAGTATTTT. Amino acids: CASSNLPSGGMFGENPDTQYF.

This clonotype was observed many times. V and J are TRBV29-1 and TRBJ2-2, with D possibly matching TRBD2 (5 bases). The germline V gene has CDR1 SQVTM and CDR2 ANQGSEA. Trimming shortened V by 3 bases and J by 1 base, and 6 bases separated the two germline ends. The CDR3 loop spans 13 amino acids. The CDR3 protein is CSVDGMNTGELFF. Written as DNA, the CDR3 is TGCAGCGTTGACGGGATGAACACCGGGGAGCTGTTTTTT.

The genes are TRBV7-9 and TRBJ2-3, with D perhaps TRBD1 or TRBD2 (5 bases each). Germline assignment: CDR1 SEHNR and CDR2 FQNEAQ (reference sequence). V was pared by 5 bases and J by 2 bases, with 14 bases between. This CDR3 has 15 amino acids. This CDR3 reads CASSLLQGPTDTQYF. The CDR3 DNA is TGTGCCAGCAGCCTCCTGCAGGGACCCACAGATACGCAGTATTTT.

This chain connects TRBV15 to TRBJ1-1; 7 nucleotides agree with TRBD1. V was clipped by 0 bases and J by 1 base; unmatched bases: 11. The CDR3 is 18 amino acids. Germline V lookup: CDR1 LNHNV, CDR2 YYDKDF (reference sequence). The CDR3, as DNA: TGTGCCACCAGCAGAGATCTTGACTCCGGGACAGCGAACACTGAAGCTTTCTTT. Translated, it gives CATSRDLDSGTANTEAFF.

This clonotype was observed a few times. The chain couples TRBV20-1 to TRBJ2-2; a possible D gene is TRBD2 (6 bases). This CDR3 is built from 16 residues. Germline-derived CDR1 and CDR2 are DFQATT and SNEGSKA (reference sequence). V dropped 0 bases and J dropped 0 bases, with 11 bases sitting between them. The CDR3 protein is CSARDGEVSNTGELFF. The DNA for the CDR3 is TGCAGTGCTAGAGATGGGGAGGTTTCGAACACCGGGGAGCTGTTTTTT.

The chain uses TRBV12-3 or TRBV12-4 and TRBJ1-1; 7 nucleotides agree with TRBD1. With 6 bases clipped from V and 5 bases from J, the junction kept 21 bases outside the gene matches. This CDR3 contains 18 residues. In DNA, the CDR3 is TGTGCCAGCAGCCGAGGACCAGGGGAGGGGGCGCTGGCTACTGAAGCTTTCTTT. Translating gives CASSRGPGEGALATEAFF.

The CDR3 DNA is TGTGCCAGCAGCCGTACCTACAGCACAGATACGCAGTATTTT. The encoded protein is CASSRTYSTDTQYF. This chain connects TRBV13 to TRBJ2-3; D ambiguous. The V gene's germline CDR1 is PRHDT and CDR2 FYEKMQ (reference sequence). V was pared by 5 bases and J by 0 bases, with 9 bases between. The CDR3 consists of 14 residues. Filled out from reference TRBV13 and TRBJ2-3, the complete variable domain reads AAGVIQSPRHLIKEKRETATLKCYPIPRHDTVYWYQQGPGQDPQFLISFYEKMQSDKGSIPDRFSAQQFSDYHSELNMSSLELGDSALYFCASSRTYSTDTQYFGPGTRLTVL.

This clonotype was detected ten times or more. The rearrangement joins TRBV20-1 to TRBJ2-5; D unclear. The CDR3 is made up of 11 amino acids. Looked up from germline, CDR1 is DFQATT and CDR2 is SNEGSKA (reference sequence). V shed 6 bases and J shed 7 bases, with 12 bases lying between them. CDR3 in DNA: TGCAGTGCCCATACCCTAGGGACCCAGTACTTC. It specifies CSAHTLGTQYF.

The table lists this clonotype with many counts. V gene TRBV25-1 combines with J gene TRBJ2-7, with 8 bases identical to TRBD1. Germline V gene sequence: CDR1 MGHDK, CDR2 SYGVNS. The ends lost 0 bases at V and 2 bases at J; junction bases unmatched: 9. The CDR3 spans 17 residues. The CDR3 here is CASSEYFETGAPYEQYF. In nucleotides, the CDR3 is TGTGCCAGCAGTGAATATTTCGAGACAGGGGCACCCTACGAGCAGTACTTC.

Note on this clonotype: Just one base apart from a much larger clone, this may be a read error. Lacking the conserved final phenylalanine or tryptophan, this CDR3 likely reflects a read error. It is unclear where the CDR3 begins or ends on the DNA, so no DNA is shown, and the CDR3 is as TCRdb lists it. The rearrangement joins TRBV12-1 to TRBJ1-1; the table's D call of TRBD1 was not tested on the DNA. TRBV12-1 is flagged as a pseudogene. The CDR3 numbers 15 amino acids, ends counted. The CDR3 loop is CASSPSQGARTEAFL.

This clonotype has at least ten counts. V is TRBV12-3 or TRBV12-4 and J is TRBJ1-4; D uncertain. The CDR3 contains 12 residues. The V and J ends lost 6 bases and 8 bases respectively, with 10 bases between them. In DNA, the CDR3 is TGTGCCAGCAGGGACCTGTTCGAAAAACTGTTTTTT. Its protein product is CASRDLFEKLFF.

This clonotype was counted once. A single base separates this from a much larger clone, so it may be a read error. The rearrangement uses TRBV27 and TRBJ2-5; no clear D gene. Germline V CDR1 and CDR2: MNHEY, SMNVEV (reference sequence). CDR3 length: 9 residues. The CDR3 nucleotides are TGTACCAGCTTAAAGACCCAGTACTTC. This codes for CTSLKTQYF.

The chain is built from TRBV5-6 and TRBJ2-7; 10 bases are shared with TRBD1. This CDR3 contains 14 residues. J was trimmed by 3 bases and V by 2 bases; bases with no gene match: 2. The V gene's germline CDR1 is SGHDT and CDR2 YYEEEE. The CDR3 DNA is TGTGCCAGCAGCTTCGGGACAGGGGTCTACGAGCAGTACGTC. Its protein product is CASSFGTGVYEQYV.

There are many counts of this clonotype. The chain couples TRBV27 to TRBJ2-3; 12 nucleotides agree with TRBD2. The CDR3 spans 16 residues. After removal of 7 bases from V and 3 bases from J, the junction contained 8 bases not matched to a gene. Looked up from germline, CDR1 is MNHEY and CDR2 is SMNVEV (reference sequence). CDR3 sequence (DNA): TGTGCCAGCAAGAAAGGAACTAGCGGGAGGACAGATACGCAGTATTTT. The encoded protein is CASKKGTSGRTDTQYF.

This clonotype came up a few times. V gene TRBV12-3 or TRBV12-4 combines with J gene TRBJ2-2, with 9 nucleotides matching TRBD2. The V gene end was trimmed by 8 bases and the J gene end by 6 bases; junction bases not matched to a gene: 7. This CDR3 comprises 14 residues. The CDR3 DNA reads TGTGCCAGCTCAAAGCGGGGGGTCGCCGGGGAGCTGTTTTTT. It yields the protein CASSKRGVAGELFF.